The rows below give T cell receptor beta chains drawn from one sample of a study of blood T cell repertoires in COVID-19. Produced via immunoSEQ multiplex PCR; TCRdb's table is partial and in-frame only. Of 150,000 or so clones in the sample, 86% are singletons; the top ten hold almost 1%. The sample taken for sequencing was peripheral blood. These receptors all come from a man aged 18 to 30 with acute or convalescent COVID-19. The CDR3 runs from the conserved cysteine through the conserved F or W. The order of the fields is D gene, J gene, V gene, clone size, CDR3 DNA, CDR3 protein. D genes are given only for firm matches. The listing skips clone size in some rows; elsewhere it reads once, few, many or a size class.

TRBD2 | TRBJ2-1 | TRBV7-9 | - | TGTGCCAGCAGCGCCAGCGGGAACTACAATGAGCAGTTCTTC | CASSASGNYNEQFF
- | TRBJ1-1 | TRBV18 | - | TGTGCCAGCCAAACAGGGTTTGATGGGGACACTGAAGCTTTCTTT | CASQTGFDGDTEAFF
TRBD1 | TRBJ2-1 | TRBV6-4 | - | TGTGCCAGCAGAGGGGGCCCGAATAATGAGCAGTTCTTC | CASRGGPNNEQFF
TRBD1 | TRBJ2-1 | TRBV18 | once | TGTGCCAGCTCATTGACGGACAGGGAGCATGAGCAGTTCTTC | CASSLTDREHEQFF
- | TRBJ1-4 | TRBV4-1 | - | TGCGCCAGCAGCCCTGTAGCAGCAAATGAAAAACTGTTTTTT | CASSPVAANEKLFF
- | TRBJ1-2 | TRBV12-3/TRBV12-4 | - | TGTGCCAGCAGTTTTGGGAGTGGCTACACCTTC | CASSFGSGYTF
TRBD2 | TRBJ2-1 | TRBV5-5 | - | TGTGCCAGCAGCGGAGGAGGTCTAGCGGGGGGGTGGTTCCTGTTCTTC | CASSGGGLAGGWFLFF
- | TRBJ1-1 | TRBV3-1/TRBV3-2 | - | TGTGCCAGCAGCCAAGTGGGAGGGGGAAACACTGAAGCTTTCTTT | CASSQVGGGNTEAFF
- | TRBJ2-1 | TRBV11-3 | few | TGTGCCAGCAGTTGGTCGAGCTCCTACAATGAGCAGTTCTTC | CASSWSSSYNEQFF
TRBD1 | TRBJ1-1 | TRBV6-5 | - | TGTGCCAGCAGTTTCCGTTTCGTGACAGGGGACACTGAAGCTTTCTTT | CASSFRFVTGDTEAFF
- | TRBJ1-1 | TRBV19 | few | TGTGCCAGTAGTTTTAGAGTGAACACTGAAGCTTTCTTT | CASSFRVNTEAFF
TRBD1 | TRBJ1-5 | TRBV27 | - | TGTGCCAGCAGTTACGACAGGGATCAGCCCCAGCATTTT | CASSYDRDQPQHF
- | TRBJ2-5 | TRBV6-5 | - | TGTGCCAGCAGAGACTACCCCCAAGAGACCCAGTACTTC | CASRDYPQETQYF